Each of the 2 T cell receptor beta chains below was sequenced from the same sample in a study of OX40 agonist ivuxolimab in advanced cancers. The protocol was immunoSEQ multiplex PCR, while the TCRdb copy is restricted to in-frame clones and leaves out a portion. The data show about 79,000 clones, 75% to 95% seen once. Specimen: CD4+ or CD8+ T cells sorted from blood, collected in a trial of the OX40 agonist ivuxolimab. The receptors originated from an adult with an advanced solid tumor such as melanoma, head and neck, liver or kidney cancer.

The gene calls are TRBV11-2 and TRBJ1-6; D remains unclear. CDR1 and CDR2 (germline): SGHAT, FQNNGV. Trimming stripped 1 base from V and 7 bases from J, with 11 bases between. The CDR3 has 15 residues. The CDR3 nucleotides are TGTGCCAGCAGCTTAGCCCGGGCTTCCAATTCACCCCTCCACTTT. Translated: CASSLARASNSPLHF.

The chain combines TRBV6-5 with TRBJ1-4; D is ambiguous. CDR1 and CDR2 (germline): MNHEY, SVGAGI. CDR3 length: 14 amino acids. Trimming removed 5 bases at V and 0 bases at J, with 7 bases between. The DNA of the CDR3 is TGTGCCAGCAGTCGGACGGCAACTAATGAAAAACTGTTTTTT. It specifies CASSRTATNEKLFF.